This TCR beta chain comes out of a study of shared clonotypes between healthy human individuals. The assay was run at deep level. The authors' processing: Owing to the provision of junction-only sequences devoid of quality scores by immunoSEQ, filtering differed. Assay: immunoSEQ multiplex PCR; the TCRdb copy retains only in-frame clones and omits some. The DNA gave D and trimming, while V, J and clone size come from that table. The sample holds over 400,000 clones; around four fifths are singletons and the top ten take around 12%. The CDR3 totals 16 residues. Nashville, Tennessee was home to all donors, who were Caucasian adults.

The clonotype comes from a woman in her 40s in good health. Some clones in this sample may be carry-over from other donors' samples. The sample consisted of PBMCs. This chain uses TRBV21-1 with TRBJ2-7; the listed D gene, TRBD1, was not tested against the DNA. TRBV21-1 is described as a pseudogene. The CDR3 loop reads CASKPTSMMGPYEQYF. In nucleotides, the CDR3 is TGTGCCAGCAAACCCACATCTATGATGGGCCCCTACGAGCAGTACTTC.